Listed here are 10 T cell receptor beta chains from one sample, sequenced in a study of shared clonotypes between healthy human individuals (dated by TCRdb to the early 2020s). Libraries were made using the immunoSEQ multiplex PCR assay. TCRdb carries this immuneACCESS record with in-frame sequences only. Its versions omit some clonotypes, under half of them owing to an unresolved V gene in the studies checked, with the rest unexplained. The sample table lists 2 million to 2.5 million clones, roughly 93% of them with a count of one. About 0.39% of the sample is held by the ten biggest clonotypes. Material: naive CD4+ T cells from PBMCs. Taken with the paper, the label for cell subset or site translates to: CD45RA+ positively selected. The origin of the receptors is a young man in good health. Some clones in this sample may be carry-over from other donors' samples.

V gene TRBV28 combines with J gene TRBJ2-1, with TRBD2 identical over 7 bases. V trimming: 7 bases; J trimming: 4 bases; junction bases outside the gene matches: 10. The CDR3 length is 15 residues. CDR1 MDHEN and CDR2 SYDVKM come from the germline V gene. Written as DNA, the CDR3 is TGTGCCAGCACAGTTTTTTCAGCGGGGTACAATGAGCAGTTCTTC. It specifies CASTVFSAGYNEQFF.

The CDR3 DNA reads as TGTGCCAGCAGTCGGGGTTGGTGGGAGACCCAGTACTTC. This sequence encodes CASSRGWWETQYF. The gene calls are TRBV27 and TRBJ2-5; a weak D match, TRBD2 (5 bases). CDR1 and CDR2 (germline): MNHEY, SMNVEV (reference sequence). There are 13 residues in the CDR3. V lost 5 bases and J 5 bases, leaving 12 bases between the germline ends.

The V gene is TRBV2, the J gene TRBJ2-5; D call uncertain. The CDR3 is 12 amino acids. The V end lost 7 bases, the J end lost 4 bases, and 10 bases lay between the germline ends. Germline CDR1 and CDR2: SNHLY and FYNNEI. The CDR3 protein is CASNVFGETQYF. In DNA, the CDR3 is TGTGCCAGCAATGTTTTCGGAGAGACCCAGTACTTC.

The CDR3 region has the DNA TGTGCCAGCAGCCCGGAAGCGGGAGGGCGGTACGAGCAGTACTTC. It codes for CASSPEAGGRYEQYF. This sequence joins TRBV5-4 and TRBJ2-7, with TRBD2 matching 10 bases. V was pared by 4 bases and J by 4 bases, with 8 bases of the junction left unmatched. The CDR3 totals 15 residues. From germline, CDR1 is SGHNT and CDR2 YYREEE (reference sequence).

This clone was seen a few times. V is TRBV7-6 and J is TRBJ2-7, with D unresolved. V lost 1 base, J lost 6 bases, and 7 bases lay in between. Germline CDR1 is SGHVS and CDR2 is FNYEAQ. The CDR3 is 12 amino acids. The CDR3 loop reads CASSLGVSEQYF. DNA of the CDR3: TGTGCCAGCAGCTTAGGGGTGAGCGAGCAGTACTTC.

This clone was seen a few times. In DNA form, the CDR3 reads TGTGCCAGCTCACCAGGACAGCCCGCTTTCTTT. Residues: CASSPGQPAFF. The gene calls are TRBV18 and TRBJ1-1; D may be TRBD1 (6 bases). V was pared by 2 bases and J by 11 bases, with 9 bases between. The CDR3 has 11 residues. Germline CDR1 and CDR2: KGHSH and LQKENI.

V gene TRBV6-5 combines with J gene TRBJ2-5, with D maybe TRBD1 (6 bases). CDR3 length equals 12 residues. V lost 10 bases and J 5 bases, leaving 14 bases between the germline ends. Per germline, CDR1 MNHEY and CDR2 SVGAGI. The CDR3 DNA reads TGTGCCACTACCCAGGGGTCGGAGACCCAGTACTTC. It codes for CATTQGSETQYF.

The chain carries TRBV30 and TRBJ2-7; D is perhaps TRBD1 or TRBD2 (6 bases each). V was shortened by 7 bases and J by 4 bases, with 17 bases between the two germline ends. This CDR3 contains 13 residues. Germline lookup yields CDR1 GTSNPN and CDR2 SVGIG (reference sequence). Here the CDR3 reads CAYRGAARYEQYF. CDR3 nucleotide sequence: TGTGCCTATAGGGGGGCAGCAAGGTACGAGCAGTACTTC.

V gene TRBV12-5 combines with J gene TRBJ1-2; D is uncertain. The CDR3 is 14 residues long. The V gene lost 1 base and the J gene lost 2 bases, with 8 bases spanning the gap. Germline values: CDR1 LGHNT, CDR2 FRNRAP. CDR3 DNA sequence: TGTGCTAGTGGTTTGGGACGGTCAAACTATGGCTACACCTTC. Protein sequence: CASGLGRSNYGYTF.

The genes are TRBV5-1 and TRBJ2-3; D call uncertain. The V end lost 6 bases, the J end lost 0 bases, and 11 bases lay between the germline ends. CDR1 and CDR2 from the germline V gene are SGHRS and YFSETQ. The CDR3 sequence is 14 residues long. The CDR3: CASTPALSTDTQYF. The CDR3 nucleotides are TGCGCCAGCACCCCTGCGCTTAGCACAGATACGCAGTATTTT.